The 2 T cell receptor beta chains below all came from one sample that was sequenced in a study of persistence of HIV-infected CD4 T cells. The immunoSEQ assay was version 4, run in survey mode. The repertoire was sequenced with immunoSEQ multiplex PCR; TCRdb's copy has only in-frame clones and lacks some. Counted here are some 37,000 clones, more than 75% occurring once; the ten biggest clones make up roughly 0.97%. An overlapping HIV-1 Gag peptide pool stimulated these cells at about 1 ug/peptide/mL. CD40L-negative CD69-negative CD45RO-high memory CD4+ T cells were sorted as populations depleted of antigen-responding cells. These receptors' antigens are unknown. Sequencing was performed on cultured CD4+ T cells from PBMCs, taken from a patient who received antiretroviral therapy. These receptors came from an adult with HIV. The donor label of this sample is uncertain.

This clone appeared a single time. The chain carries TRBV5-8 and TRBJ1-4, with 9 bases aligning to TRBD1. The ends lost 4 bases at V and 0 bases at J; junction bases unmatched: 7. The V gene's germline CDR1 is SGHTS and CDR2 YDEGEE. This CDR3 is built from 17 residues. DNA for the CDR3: TGTGCCAGCAGCCTACTCGGACAGGGGACAACTAATGAAAAACTGTTTTTT. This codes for CASSLLGQGTTNEKLFF. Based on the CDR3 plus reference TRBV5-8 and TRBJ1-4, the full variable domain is EAGVTQSPTHLIKTRGQQATLRCSPISGHTSVYWYQQALGLGLQFLLWYDEGEERNRGNFPPRFSGRQFPNYSSELNVNALELEDSALYLCASSLLGQGTTNEKLFFGSGTQLSVL.

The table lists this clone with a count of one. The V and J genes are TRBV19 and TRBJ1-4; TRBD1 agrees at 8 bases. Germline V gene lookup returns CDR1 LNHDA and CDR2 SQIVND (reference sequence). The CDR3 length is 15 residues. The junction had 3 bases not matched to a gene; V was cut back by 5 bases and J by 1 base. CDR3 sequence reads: CASSSGQGTNEKLFF. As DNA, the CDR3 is TGTGCCAGTAGTTCAGGACAGGGAACTAATGAAAAACTGTTTTTT. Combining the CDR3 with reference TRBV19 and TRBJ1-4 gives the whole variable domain DGGITQSPKYLFRKEGQNVTLSCEQNLNHDAMYWYRQDPGQGLRLIYYSQIVNDFQKGDIAEGYSVSREKKESFPLTVTSAQKNPTAFYLCASSSGQGTNEKLFFGSGTQLSVL.